This TCR beta chain was documented in a study of post-analysis software for immune sequencing data. Findings of the study overall: Multiple sclerosis patients showed significantly lower normalized Chao1 diversity than controls did. Relative to controls, patients had five TRBV segments at higher frequency, with TRBV5-6, TRBV5-1 and TRBV20-1 among these. Samples prepared in the same batch strongly co-clustered by F measure.

The CDR3 sequence is 14 residues long. From germline, CDR1 is DFQATT and CDR2 SNEGSKA (reference sequence). J was trimmed by 4 bases and V by 6 bases; bases with no gene match: 9. This clonotype was counted between two and nine times. Its antigen is unknown. Built from TCR beta cDNA, the libraries had unique molecular identifiers in them. T cells, about 0.85 to 11 million of them, yielded hundreds of thousands of cDNA molecules. TCRdb redid the calling of the PCR reads with MiXCR, one entry per CDR3 protein. Of some 700,000 distinct CDR3 sequences in the sample, 55% to 60% are singletons; the top ten hold around 10%.

The chain links TRBV20-1 to TRBJ2-1, with 7 positions matching TRBD2. Sequencing was done on a sample of blood. The receptor was derived from a girl aged 2-10 years with multiple sclerosis. CDR3 sequence reads: CSAPWAGVYNEQFF. In DNA form, the CDR3 reads TGCAGTGCGCCTTGGGCGGGAGTGTACAATGAGCAGTTCTTC.